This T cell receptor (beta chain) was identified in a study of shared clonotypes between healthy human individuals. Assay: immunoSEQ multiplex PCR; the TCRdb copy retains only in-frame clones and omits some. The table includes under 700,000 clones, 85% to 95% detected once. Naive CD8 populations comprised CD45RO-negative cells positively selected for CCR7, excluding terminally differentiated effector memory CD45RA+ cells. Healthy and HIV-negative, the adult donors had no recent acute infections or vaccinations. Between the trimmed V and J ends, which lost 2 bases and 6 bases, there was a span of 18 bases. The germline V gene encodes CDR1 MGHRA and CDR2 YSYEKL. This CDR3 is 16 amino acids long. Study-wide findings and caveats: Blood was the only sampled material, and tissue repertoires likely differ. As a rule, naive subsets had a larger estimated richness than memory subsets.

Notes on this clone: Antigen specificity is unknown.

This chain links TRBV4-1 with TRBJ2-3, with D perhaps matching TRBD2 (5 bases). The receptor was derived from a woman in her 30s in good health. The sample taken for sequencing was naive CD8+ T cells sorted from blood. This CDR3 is CASSQPSSWSRDTQYF. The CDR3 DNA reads TGCGCCAGCAGCCAACCGTCTAGCTGGTCCAGGGATACGCAGTATTTT.